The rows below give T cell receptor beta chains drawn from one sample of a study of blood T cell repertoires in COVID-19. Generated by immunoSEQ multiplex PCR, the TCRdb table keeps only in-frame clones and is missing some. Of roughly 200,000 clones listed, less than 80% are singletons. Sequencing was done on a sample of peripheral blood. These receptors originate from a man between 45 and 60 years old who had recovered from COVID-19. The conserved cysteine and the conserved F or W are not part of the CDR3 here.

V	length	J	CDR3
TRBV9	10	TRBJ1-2	ASSVGDYGYT
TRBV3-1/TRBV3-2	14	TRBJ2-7	ASSQWGGEVSYEQY
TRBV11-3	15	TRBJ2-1	ASSQISGRAGYNEQF
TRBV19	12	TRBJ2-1	ASSMTSGRHEQF
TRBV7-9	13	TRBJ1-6	ASSALTGNNSPLH
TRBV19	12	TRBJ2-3	ASSIGSGMDTQY
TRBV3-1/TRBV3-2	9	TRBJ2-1	ASSQVVEQF
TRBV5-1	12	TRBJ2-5	ASSAWTGAETQY
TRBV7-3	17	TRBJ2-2	ASSLQTGVPLANTGELF
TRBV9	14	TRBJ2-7	ASSATGTQSSYEQY
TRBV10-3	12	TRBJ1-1	AISEVRRNTEAF
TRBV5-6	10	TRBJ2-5	ASSLFRETQY
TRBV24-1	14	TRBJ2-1	ATSDTTGGGINEQF
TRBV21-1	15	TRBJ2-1	ASAPGTAGGGMGEQF
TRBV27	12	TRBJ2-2	ASRPGQGDGELF
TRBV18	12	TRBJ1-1	ASSPIDRGAEAF
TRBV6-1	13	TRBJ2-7	ASSTSGGAYYEQY
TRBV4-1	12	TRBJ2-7	ASSRLGALNEQY
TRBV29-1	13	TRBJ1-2	SVDVSSQGDYGYT
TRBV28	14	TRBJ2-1	ASSAPRGTAYNEQF
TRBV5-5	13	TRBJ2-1	ASSPAGGPRNEQF
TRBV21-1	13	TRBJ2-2	ASRPTSGTTGELF
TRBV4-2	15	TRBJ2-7	ASSQGPGLLSSYEQY
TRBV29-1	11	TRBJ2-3	SVRPGGTDTQY
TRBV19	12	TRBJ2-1	ASSKLAGEVEQF
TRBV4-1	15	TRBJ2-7	ASSQELAGEGLYEQY
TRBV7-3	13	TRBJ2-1	ATGMGPSSYNEQF
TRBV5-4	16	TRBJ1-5	ASSLYEGGVRSNQPQH
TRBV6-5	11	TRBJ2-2	ASSPTRSGELF
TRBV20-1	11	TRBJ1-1	SASSVEDTEAF
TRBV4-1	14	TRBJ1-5	ASSRAYTVSNQPQH
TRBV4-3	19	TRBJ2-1	ASSQDLGLAAEGNSYNEQF
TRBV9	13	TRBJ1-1	ASSARPTGGTEAF
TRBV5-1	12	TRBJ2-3	ASSSSMGADTQY
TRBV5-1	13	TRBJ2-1	ASSLDGTDYNEQF
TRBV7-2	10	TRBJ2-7	ASSDRGHEQY
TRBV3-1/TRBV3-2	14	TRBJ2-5	ASSQTSGRARETQY
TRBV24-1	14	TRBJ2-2	ATSDPTPTNTGELF
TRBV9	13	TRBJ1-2	ASSVAQGADYGYT
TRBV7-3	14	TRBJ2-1	ASSRRLAGGQDEQF
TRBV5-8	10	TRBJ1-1	ASSLVRGEAF
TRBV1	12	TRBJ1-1	TSSQESYAPEAF
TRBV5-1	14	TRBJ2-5	ASSSFLLAGQETQY
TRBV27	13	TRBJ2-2	ASKALAGPTGELF
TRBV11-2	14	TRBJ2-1	ASRSRREGTYNEQF
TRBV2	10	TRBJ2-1	ASARSYNEQF
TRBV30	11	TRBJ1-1	AWRRGGQTEAF